A selection of T cell receptor beta chains follows, all from one sample in a study of T cells in Graves' hyperthyroidism and ophthalmopathy. One entry per CDR3 protein results from TCRdb running MiXCR on the multiplex PCR reads. This table holds some 600,000 distinct CDR3 sequences, approximately 15% found once. Sequenced sample: blood. The receptor source for this set is a woman in her twenties or thirties with Graves' hyperthyroidism that later progressed to Graves' ophthalmopathy. The CDR3 runs from the conserved cysteine through the conserved F or W. Each record gives: V gene, D gene, J gene, clone size, CDR3 DNA, CDR3 protein. D genes are given only for firm matches. Clone size appears in some rows only: once, few, many, or a class for an expanded clone.

TRBV14,NA,TRBJ2-3,NA,TGTGCCAGCAGCCAAGTTACCACAGATACGCAGTATTTT,CASSQVTTDTQYF
TRBV20-1,TRBD2,TRBJ2-7,NA,TGCAGTGACGGAGCTAGCGGGAGGTTGGAGCAGTACTTC,CSDGASGRLEQYF
TRBV6-2/TRBV6-3,TRBD2,TRBJ2-5,NA,TGTGCCAGCAATGCCCGACTAGCGGGAGACCAAGAGACCCAGTACTTC,CASNARLAGDQETQYF
TRBV15,TRBD2,TRBJ2-2,NA,TGTGCCACCAGCCCTCTAGCGGGAGGGGTGACCGGGGAGCTGTTTTTT,CATSPLAGGVTGELFF
TRBV12-3/TRBV12-4,NA,TRBJ2-2,many,TGTGCCAGCAGTCCGGACCAAAACACCGGGGAGCTGTTTTTT,CASSPDQNTGELFF
TRBV7-2,NA,TRBJ2-5,many,TGTGCCAGCAGCGTAGGGTCTGGGGAGACCCAGTACTTC,CASSVGSGETQYF
TRBV19,NA,TRBJ2-5,once,TGTGCCAGTAGTATTGTTGTCAGCCAAGAGACCCAGTACTTC,CASSIVVSQETQYF
TRBV4-1,NA,TRBJ2-1,few,TGCGCCGGCAGCCAAGTCGCGCTGGAGCAGTTCTTC,CAGSQVALEQFF
TRBV12-3/TRBV12-4,TRBD2,TRBJ2-7,many,TGTGCCAGCAGTGGATTCGGACTAGCGGGAACATACGAGCAGTACTTC,CASSGFGLAGTYEQYF
TRBV19,NA,TRBJ1-4,many,TGTGCCAGTAGTATCACATCAACTAATGAAAAACTGTTTTTT,CASSITSTNEKLFF